The rows below give T cell receptor beta chains drawn from one sample of a study of shared clonotypes between healthy human individuals. Assay: immunoSEQ multiplex PCR; the TCRdb copy retains only in-frame clones and omits some. Of 190,000 or so clones listed, over 85% were seen once; the top ten hold around 0.072%. Sequencing used naive CD4+ T cells sorted from blood. All receptors come from a woman younger than 45 in good health. CDR3s include the opening cysteine and the closing phenylalanine or tryptophan. The order of the fields is J gene, V gene, D gene, clone size, CDR3 protein, CDR3 DNA. The D gene is left open where the match is weak. Only part of the rows carry a size: once, few, many, or a class if the clone is expanded.

J gene: TRBJ2-7
V gene: TRBV7-2
D gene: TRBD2
clone size: NA
CDR3 protein: CASSLALGGISYEQYF
CDR3 DNA: TGTGCCAGCAGCTTAGCGCTGGGGGGGATCTCCTACGAGCAGTACTTC

J gene: TRBJ2-1
V gene: TRBV5-1
D gene: NA
clone size: NA
CDR3 protein: CASKLIGEDEQFF
CDR3 DNA: TGCGCCAGCAAGTTAATTGGGGAGGATGAGCAGTTCTTC

J gene: TRBJ2-7
V gene: TRBV7-2
D gene: TRBD1
clone size: once
CDR3 protein: CASSSRDRFTYEQYF
CDR3 DNA: TGTGCCAGCAGCAGCCGGGACAGGTTTACCTACGAGCAGTACTTC

J gene: TRBJ1-1
V gene: TRBV6-1
D gene: NA
clone size: NA
CDR3 protein: CASSEDRTLGAFF
CDR3 DNA: TGTGCCAGCAGTGAAGACAGAACACTGGGGGCTTTCTTT

J gene: TRBJ2-1
V gene: TRBV18
D gene: NA
clone size: NA
CDR3 protein: CASSLDGHNSEQFF
CDR3 DNA: TGTGCCAGCTCACTGGACGGCCACAATAGTGAGCAGTTCTTC

J gene: TRBJ2-7
V gene: TRBV29-1
D gene: NA
clone size: few
CDR3 protein: CSVGQRLSYEQYF
CDR3 DNA: TGCAGCGTTGGACAGAGACTCTCCTACGAGCAGTACTTC

J gene: TRBJ2-7
V gene: TRBV7-9
D gene: NA
clone size: NA
CDR3 protein: CASSFGGSYEQYF
CDR3 DNA: TGTGCCAGCAGCTTCGGCGGTTCCTACGAGCAGTACTTC

J gene: TRBJ2-7
V gene: TRBV5-6
D gene: NA
clone size: NA
CDR3 protein: CASSRGGGRSSYEQYF
CDR3 DNA: TGTGCCAGCAGCCGGGGTGGAGGCCGAAGCTCCTACGAGCAGTACTTC

J gene: TRBJ2-7
V gene: TRBV11-1
D gene: TRBD2
clone size: NA
CDR3 protein: CASSILAAYEQYF
CDR3 DNA: TGTGCCAGCAGCATCCTAGCGGCCTACGAGCAGTACTTC

J gene: TRBJ2-3
V gene: TRBV11-2
D gene: TRBD2
clone size: once
CDR3 protein: CASSSAASGRGADTQYF
CDR3 DNA: TGTGCCAGCAGCTCAGCGGCTAGCGGGAGAGGGGCAGATACGCAGTATTTT

J gene: TRBJ2-7
V gene: TRBV27
D gene: NA
clone size: NA
CDR3 protein: CASSFGLESHYEQYF
CDR3 DNA: TGTGCCAGCAGTTTCGGCCTAGAGAGTCACTACGAGCAGTACTTC

J gene: TRBJ2-7
V gene: TRBV29-1
D gene: NA
clone size: NA
CDR3 protein: CSVGGAVSYEQYF
CDR3 DNA: TGCAGCGTTGGGGGGGCCGTTTCCTACGAGCAGTACTTC

J gene: TRBJ2-5
V gene: TRBV7-9
D gene: TRBD2
clone size: NA
CDR3 protein: CASSRSGAWGEQYF
CDR3 DNA: TGTGCCAGCAGCCGAAGCGGGGCATGGGGAGAGCAGTACTTC

J gene: TRBJ1-4
V gene: TRBV11-2
D gene: NA
clone size: NA
CDR3 protein: CASSLWDSRNEKLFF
CDR3 DNA: TGTGCCAGCAGCCTCTGGGACTCCCGAAATGAAAAACTGTTTTTT

J gene: TRBJ1-2
V gene: TRBV4-2
D gene: NA
clone size: NA
CDR3 protein: CASSQDSPLTDRYTF
CDR3 DNA: TGTGCCAGCAGCCAAGATTCCCCCTTAACCGATCGCTACACCTTC

J gene: TRBJ1-2
V gene: TRBV7-2
D gene: NA
clone size: NA
CDR3 protein: CASSLPLLAGETNYGYTF
CDR3 DNA: TGTGCCAGCAGCTTACCCTTGCTGGCAGGCGAAACTAACTATGGCTACACCTTC

J gene: TRBJ1-5
V gene: TRBV19
D gene: NA
clone size: NA
CDR3 protein: CASTPGRRERQPQHF
CDR3 DNA: TGTGCCAGTACCCCAGGAAGGAGGGAACGTCAGCCCCAGCATTTT

J gene: TRBJ1-2
V gene: TRBV18
D gene: NA
clone size: NA
CDR3 protein: CASSPGTANYGYTF
CDR3 DNA: TGTGCCAGCTCACCAGGGACGGCAAACTATGGCTACACCTTC

J gene: TRBJ1-5
V gene: TRBV6-6
D gene: NA
clone size: NA
CDR3 protein: CASSYGADYSNQPQHF
CDR3 DNA: TGTGCCAGCAGTTACGGGGCAGATTATAGCAATCAGCCCCAGCATTTT

J gene: TRBJ2-7
V gene: TRBV28
D gene: TRBD2
clone size: once
CDR3 protein: CASSEAGAGEQYF
CDR3 DNA: TGTGCCAGCAGCGAAGCGGGAGCGGGCGAGCAGTACTTC

J gene: TRBJ1-5
V gene: TRBV19
D gene: NA
clone size: NA
CDR3 protein: CASSISRPQYLGNQPQHF
CDR3 DNA: TGTGCCAGTAGTATCTCACGGCCGCAATATCTTGGAAATCAGCCCCAGCATTTT

J gene: TRBJ1-2
V gene: TRBV28
D gene: NA
clone size: NA
CDR3 protein: CASSATAHGYTF
CDR3 DNA: TGTGCCAGCAGTGCGACAGCGCATGGCTACACCTTC

J gene: TRBJ1-4
V gene: TRBV28
D gene: TRBD1
clone size: NA
CDR3 protein: CASRPWTGGVEKLFF
CDR3 DNA: TGTGCCAGCAGGCCCTGGACAGGGGGGGTTGAAAAACTGTTTTTT

J gene: TRBJ2-7
V gene: TRBV5-1
D gene: TRBD2
clone size: NA
CDR3 protein: CASSLAPLTSGRGVGHEQYF
CDR3 DNA: TGCGCCAGCAGCTTGGCCCCTCTGACTAGCGGGAGGGGCGTTGGGCACGAGCAGTACTTC

J gene: TRBJ2-6
V gene: TRBV18
D gene: NA
clone size: NA
CDR3 protein: CARGNGSSGANVLTF
CDR3 DNA: TGTGCCAGGGGAAATGGCAGCTCTGGGGCCAACGTCCTGACTTTC

J gene: TRBJ2-7
V gene: TRBV5-1
D gene: NA
clone size: NA
CDR3 protein: CASSKEFHEQYF
CDR3 DNA: TGCGCCAGCAGCAAGGAGTTCCACGAGCAGTACTTC

J gene: TRBJ1-5
V gene: TRBV15
D gene: NA
clone size: few
CDR3 protein: CATSRGTEKRPQHF
CDR3 DNA: TGTGCCACCAGCAGAGGGACAGAGAAGCGGCCCCAGCATTTT

J gene: TRBJ2-2
V gene: TRBV27
D gene: NA
clone size: once
CDR3 protein: CASTSPGVTGELFF
CDR3 DNA: TGTGCCAGCACTAGCCCAGGGGTCACCGGGGAGCTGTTTTTT

J gene: TRBJ2-7
V gene: TRBV7-9
D gene: TRBD2
clone size: NA
CDR3 protein: CASSPQAGSLYEQYF
CDR3 DNA: TGTGCCAGCAGCCCCCAAGCGGGGAGCTTGTACGAGCAGTACTTC

J gene: TRBJ2-5
V gene: TRBV11-2
D gene: NA
clone size: once
CDR3 protein: CASSLFTNQETQYF
CDR3 DNA: TGTGCCAGCAGCCTGTTTACCAACCAAGAGACCCAGTACTTC

J gene: TRBJ2-7
V gene: TRBV18
D gene: TRBD1
clone size: NA
CDR3 protein: CASSNRDRGYEQYF
CDR3 DNA: TGTGCCAGCTCAAACCGGGACAGGGGTTACGAGCAGTACTTC

J gene: TRBJ2-7
V gene: TRBV18
D gene: NA
clone size: few
CDR3 protein: CASSPAGIYEQYF
CDR3 DNA: TGTGCCAGCTCACCAGCGGGTATATACGAGCAGTACTTC

J gene: TRBJ1-3
V gene: TRBV6-1
D gene: NA
clone size: NA
CDR3 protein: CASNGNIGNTIYF
CDR3 DNA: TGTGCCAGCAACGGGAACATTGGAAACACCATATATTTT

J gene: TRBJ2-7
V gene: TRBV29-1
D gene: TRBD1
clone size: NA
CDR3 protein: CSVTGQGGEQYF
CDR3 DNA: TGCAGCGTGACCGGACAGGGCGGCGAGCAGTACTTC

J gene: TRBJ1-1
V gene: TRBV28
D gene: NA
clone size: NA
CDR3 protein: CASGQMNTEAFF
CDR3 DNA: TGTGCCAGTGGACAGATGAACACTGAAGCTTTCTTT

J gene: TRBJ1-2
V gene: TRBV15
D gene: NA
clone size: few
CDR3 protein: CATSREQGYGYTF
CDR3 DNA: TGTGCCACCAGCAGAGAACAGGGATATGGCTACACCTTC

J gene: TRBJ1-5
V gene: TRBV2
D gene: TRBD1
clone size: NA
CDR3 protein: CASSLQGTSNQPQHF
CDR3 DNA: TGTGCCAGCAGCCTACAGGGGACTAGCAATCAGCCCCAGCATTTT

J gene: TRBJ1-5
V gene: TRBV19
D gene: TRBD1
clone size: once
CDR3 protein: CASSWDRGVNQPQHF
CDR3 DNA: TGTGCCAGTAGTTGGGACAGGGGAGTAAATCAGCCCCAGCATTTT

J gene: TRBJ1-4
V gene: TRBV15
D gene: NA
clone size: NA
CDR3 protein: CATSRQFGDEKLFF
CDR3 DNA: TGTGCCACCAGTCGTCAGTTCGGAGATGAAAAACTGTTTTTT

J gene: TRBJ2-7
V gene: TRBV5-1
D gene: NA
clone size: NA
CDR3 protein: CASRGDSLSYEQYF
CDR3 DNA: TGCGCCAGCAGGGGCGACTCCCTCTCCTACGAGCAGTACTTC

J gene: TRBJ1-1
V gene: TRBV28
D gene: NA
clone size: NA
CDR3 protein: CASSLTRNTEAFF
CDR3 DNA: TGTGCCAGCAGTTTAACGAGAAACACTGAAGCTTTCTTT

J gene: TRBJ2-7
V gene: TRBV7-2
D gene: TRBD1
clone size: NA
CDR3 protein: CASSGHRGPLEQYF
CDR3 DNA: TGTGCCAGCAGCGGCCACAGGGGGCCCTTGGAGCAGTACTTC

J gene: TRBJ1-5
V gene: TRBV10-1
D gene: NA
clone size: NA
CDR3 protein: CASSIRRTPWKPQHF
CDR3 DNA: TGCGCCAGCAGTATTCGGCGGACTCCATGGAAGCCCCAGCATTTT